The 20 T cell receptor beta chains in this list originate from one sample, sequenced in a study of shared clonotypes between healthy human individuals (TCRdb year 2020). The library was built by means of the immunoSEQ multiplex PCR assay. Imported from immuneACCESS, the table was reduced by TCRdb to in-frame sequences with V and J called. These copies leave out some clones; in studies compared against another copy, an unresolved V gene accounts for under half, and the cause of the remainder is not known. The sample contains roughly 640,000 clones, more than 95% of them found a single time. Approximately 0.057% of the sample is taken by the ten largest. Sequencing was performed on naive CD4+ T cells sorted from blood. Sample cell subset or site, as interpreted from the label and publication: CD45RA+ positively selected. The receptors derive from a woman in her thirties in good health.

The chain employs TRBV7-9 and TRBJ1-5, with 8 bases lining up with TRBD1. The CDR3 is 14 residues long. V was clipped by 5 bases and J by 7 bases; unmatched bases: 7. Germline CDR1 and CDR2: SEHNR and FQNEAQ (reference sequence). In nucleotides, the CDR3 is TGTGCCAGCAGCCCGACAGGGGTCCGACAGCCCCAGCATTTT. This encodes CASSPTGVRQPQHF. The whole variable domain, filled in from reference TRBV7-9 and TRBJ1-5, reads DTGVSQNPRHKITKRGQNVTFRCDPISEHNRLYWYRQTLGQGPEFLTYFQNEAQLEKSRLLSDRFSAERPKGSFSTLEIQRTEQGDSAMYLCASSPTGVRQPQHFGDGTRLSIL.

The rearrangement uses TRBV29-1 and TRBJ2-7; D uncertain. This CDR3 comprises 13 residues. CDR1 is SQVTM, CDR2 ANQGSEA, per germline. V lost 4 bases and J lost 6, with 16 bases in between. The CDR3 loop reads CSVGGAVGREQYF. CDR3 nucleotide sequence: TGCAGCGTTGGAGGTGCGGTGGGTCGCGAGCAGTACTTC.

The chain employs TRBV2 and TRBJ2-7; 14 bases are shared with TRBD2. The CDR3 sequence is 16 residues long. CDR1 and CDR2 (germline): SNHLY, FYNNEI. Losses at the gene ends were 0 bases for V and 2 bases for J; bases not matched to a gene: 0. CDR3 bases: TGTGCCAGCAGTGAAGCGGGACTAGCGGGGGCCTACGAGCAGTACTTC. Amino acid sequence: CASSEAGLAGAYEQYF.

V is TRBV9 and J is TRBJ1-3; possibly TRBD1 for D (6 bases). Germline CDR1 reads SGDLS; CDR2 reads YYNGEE. V was clipped by 4 bases and J by 2 bases, with 13 bases between them. The CDR3 runs to 15 residues. The DNA for the CDR3 is TGTGCCAGCAGCCCAAATACAGGGCCTGGAAACACCATATATTTT. Protein sequence: CASSPNTGPGNTIYF.

This clone has a single count. CDR3 sequence: CASNPVGGQPQHF. In DNA, the CDR3 is TGTGCCAGCAATCCGGTAGGGGGTCAGCCCCAGCATTTT. This sequence joins TRBV28 and TRBJ1-5, with a possible D match to TRBD1 (6 bases). The germline gives CDR1 MDHEN, CDR2 SYDVKM. Between the trimmed V and J ends, which lost 7 bases and 6 bases, there was a span of 13 bases. This CDR3 comprises 13 residues.

The CDR3 nucleotides are TGTGCCAGCAGTACTCAGGCGATGAGGACTGAAGCTTTCTTT. Amino acids: CASSTQAMRTEAFF. This chain connects TRBV28 to TRBJ1-1; D unresolved. The CDR3 is 14 amino acids. V shed 5 bases and J shed 5 bases, with 15 bases lying between them. The germline V gene encodes CDR1 MDHEN and CDR2 SYDVKM.

This chain connects TRBV5-5 to TRBJ1-5; D gene ambiguous. This CDR3 contains 15 residues. Trimming cost V 3 bases and J 6 bases, with 16 bases left between them. Germline CDR1 SGHKS, CDR2 YYEKEE (reference sequence). CDR3 region: CASSYETALVQPQHF. The DNA of the CDR3 is TGTGCCAGCAGCTACGAGACGGCCCTAGTTCAGCCCCAGCATTTT.

This rearrangement joins TRBV10-3 to TRBJ2-7, with D tentatively TRBD1 (6 bases). Deletions cut 9 bases from V and 3 bases from J, with 21 bases between. CDR1 and CDR2 from the germline V gene are ENHRY and SYGVKD. This CDR3 comprises 15 residues. CDR3 protein: CAISFTGLSVYEQYF. In nucleotides, the CDR3 is TGTGCCATTTCATTTACAGGGCTCTCGGTCTACGAGCAGTACTTC.

The chain couples TRBV27 to TRBJ2-7; 10 nucleotides match TRBD2. The germline V gene has CDR1 MNHEY and CDR2 SMNVEV (reference sequence). This CDR3 is built from 17 residues. The ends lost 5 bases at V and 3 bases at J; junction bases unmatched: 13. In DNA form, the CDR3 reads TGTGCCAGCAGTCCCCAAACATGGCTAGCGGGAGACTACGAGCAGTACTTC. Its translation is CASSPQTWLAGDYEQYF.

This clone has only one observation. The rearrangement uses TRBV28 and TRBJ2-1; D uncertain. CDR1 and CDR2 from the germline V gene are MDHEN and SYDVKM. Trimming stripped 4 bases from V and 6 bases from J, with 16 bases between. The CDR3 has 15 amino acids. The CDR3 reads CASSSAALVLNEQFF. CDR3 nucleotides: TGTGCCAGCAGTTCGGCAGCCTTGGTCCTCAATGAGCAGTTCTTC.

This clone was seen only once. The V and J genes are TRBV10-2 and TRBJ2-1; D unclear. Germline-derived CDR1 and CDR2 are WSHSY and SAAADI. V was shortened by 9 bases and J by 8 bases, with 29 bases between the two germline ends. This CDR3 spans 17 amino acids. CDR3: CASKPTFRGILLDEQFF. DNA of the CDR3: TGCGCCAGTAAACCCACTTTTAGAGGCATTCTTTTAGATGAGCAGTTCTTC.

The chain has TRBV6-4 and TRBJ1-2; D possibly corresponds to TRBD1 (6 bases). Trimming removed 6 bases from V and 8 bases from J, with 19 bases in between. CDR3 length: 14 residues. Germline V CDR1 and CDR2: MRHNA, SNTAGT. The chain's CDR3 is CASSLQGGIGGYTF. The CDR3 bases are TGTGCCAGCAGCCTACAGGGAGGAATAGGCGGCTACACCTTC.

With regard to this clone: This CDR3 is also generated by other DNA sequences in the sample. The V call is TRBV7-9, the J call TRBJ2-2, with D unclear. CDR3 size: 14 residues. The germline CDR1 and CDR2 sequences are SEHNR and FQNEAQ (reference sequence). Between the trimmed V and J ends, which lost 0 bases and 2 bases, there was a span of 4 bases. The CDR3 sequence: CASSLAGNTGELFF. CDR3 nucleotide sequence: TGTGCCAGCAGCTTAGCGGGAAACACCGGGGAGCTGTTTTTT.

The rearrangement uses TRBV28 and TRBJ1-5; D ambiguous. The CDR3 is 15 amino acids. The germline gives CDR1 MDHEN, CDR2 SYDVKM. Trimming removed 5 bases at V and 5 bases at J, with 16 bases between. CDR3 in amino acids: CASSPTTKKDQPQHF. DNA of the CDR3: TGTGCCAGCAGTCCCACAACCAAGAAGGATCAGCCCCAGCATTTT.

V gene TRBV5-1 combines with J gene TRBJ2-1, with TRBD2 matching 11 bases. V lost 0 bases, J lost 4 bases, and 9 bases stayed unmatched. CDR1 and CDR2 (germline): SGHRS, YFSETQ. This CDR3 has 18 residues. For the CDR3, the DNA is TGCGCCAGCAGCTTGGAGGGGACTACTAGCGGGAGTTACAATGAGCAGTTCTTC. Amino acid sequence: CASSLEGTTSGSYNEQFF.

The table lists this clone with a few counts. The rearrangement links TRBV5-1 to TRBJ2-2, with a tentative D call TRBD2 (5 bases). V gave up 6 bases and J gave up 4 bases, with 10 bases separating them. From germline, CDR1 is SGHRS and CDR2 YFSETQ. This CDR3 is 13 amino acids long. The CDR3 protein is CASKLVLTGELFF. In nucleotides, the CDR3 is TGCGCCAGCAAACTAGTTCTCACCGGGGAGCTGTTTTTT.

This sequence joins TRBV7-2 and TRBJ1-4; D not resolved. Trimming removed 1 base from V and 6 bases from J, with 12 bases in between. Germline V gene sequence: CDR1 SGHTA, CDR2 FQGNSA. The CDR3 is made up of 15 amino acids. DNA for the CDR3: TGTGCCAGCAGCTTAGGCAATTTGGGCCATGAAAAACTGTTTTTT. Protein: CASSLGNLGHEKLFF.

The chain combines TRBV6-5 with TRBJ2-7; either TRBD1 or TRBD2 may supply D (5 bases each). The CDR3 totals 14 residues. In germline, CDR1 is MNHEY, CDR2 SVGAGI. V gave up 4 bases and J gave up 2 bases, with 12 bases separating them. The CDR3 coding sequence is TGTGCCAGCAGTTTGGGGACGGGTACCTACGAGCAGTACTTC. Translation: CASSLGTGTYEQYF.

In this sample, this clone turned up once. The V and J genes are TRBV29-1 and TRBJ2-3; tentative D call: TRBD1 (6 bases). Germline V gives CDR1 SQVTM, CDR2 ANQGSEA. The CDR3 has 14 residues. V was pared by 4 bases and J by 3 bases, with 14 bases between. CDR3 amino acids: CSVGIRGKTDTQYF. Here the CDR3 DNA reads TGCAGCGTTGGAATTAGGGGGAAAACAGATACGCAGTATTTT.

This rearrangement joins TRBV27 to TRBJ2-7, with D possibly being TRBD1 or TRBD2 (6 bases each). Germline CDR1 MNHEY, CDR2 SMNVEV (reference sequence). The CDR3 consists of 14 residues. V was pared by 8 bases and J by 12 bases, with 26 bases between. CDR3 residues: CASRREGGKGWPYF. The DNA of the CDR3 is TGTGCCAGCCGCCGAGAGGGGGGCAAAGGTTGGCCGTACTTC.